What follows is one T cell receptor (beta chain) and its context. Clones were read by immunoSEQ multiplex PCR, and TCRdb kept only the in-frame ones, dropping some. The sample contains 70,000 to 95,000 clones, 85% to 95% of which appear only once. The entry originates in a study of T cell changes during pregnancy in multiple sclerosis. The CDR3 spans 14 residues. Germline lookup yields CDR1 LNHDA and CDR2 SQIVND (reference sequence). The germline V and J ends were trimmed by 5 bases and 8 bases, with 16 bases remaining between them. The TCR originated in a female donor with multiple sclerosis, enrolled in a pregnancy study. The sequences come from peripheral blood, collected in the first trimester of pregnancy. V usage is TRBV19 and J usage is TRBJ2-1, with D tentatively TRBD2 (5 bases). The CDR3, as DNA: TGTGCCAGTAGTTTCCTCCTAGCCGGCCATGAGCAGTTCTTC. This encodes CASSFLLAGHEQFF. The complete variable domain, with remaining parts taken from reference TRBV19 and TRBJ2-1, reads DGGITQSPKYLFRKEGQNVTLSCEQNLNHDAMYWYRQDPGQGLRLIYYSQIVNDFQKGDIAEGYSVSREKKESFPLTVTSAQKNPTAFYLCASSFLLAGHEQFFGPGTRLTVL.